This T cell receptor (beta chain) derives from a study of CXCR3-negative and CXCR3-positive naive CD8 T cells (dated by TCRdb to the late 2010s). Regarding the study in general: In total, about 150 million TRB reads were obtained, which works out to roughly 1.5 +/- 0.3 million reads per library. Data from under 12 donors, pooled across two independent experiments, went into the diversity and physicochemical repertoire analyses. For the TRBV-TRBJ cluster analysis, the naive subsets came from roughly 5 donors, while the memory cells came from 3 donors.

Of note for this clonotype: Its antigen specificity is not known.

The CDR3 measures 13 amino acids from cysteine to phenylalanine. No DNA is recorded. Looking up the germline V gene (reference sequence) yields CDR1 DFQATT and CDR2 SNEGSKA. For each CD8+ T cell subset, flow sorting was done in triplicate, and a few hundred thousand cells per subset went directly into RLT lysis buffer. Naive CD8+ T cells were defined stringently as CD45RO-CCR7+CD27+CD95- to exclude memory contaminants. Using standard density gradient centrifugation, peripheral blood mononuclear cells were isolated from buffy coats. A FACSAria III was used to flow-sort naive CD8+ T cells into CXCR3-negative and CXCR3-positive populations. An RNeasy Mini Kit was used to extract total RNA from the sorted cells. What the authors observed across the whole study: Compared with CXCR3-negative naive cells, CXCR3-positive naive cells had TRB CDR3s with higher hydrophobicity (lower Kidera factor 4), lower energy, and higher strength and volume indices. Within the same donor, TRBV-TRBJ usage looked similar between naive CXCR3-negative and CXCR3-positive cells, but memory cells had distinct patterns. Both naive subsets had comparably high repertoire diversity, while memory CD8+ T cells had much lower repertoire diversity. Because CXCR3 expression was partially decreased after cryopreservation, freshly isolated PBMCs were used for most assays. Surface CD5, linked to self-reactivity in mice, was comparable between naive subsets; TCR interaction strength was therefore also inferred from TRB CDR3 physicochemical properties.

Sequencer: NextSeq 550. The Human TCR Profiling Kit (MiLaboratory) was used to prepare UMI-labeled 5' RACE TRB cDNA libraries. cDNA synthesis used the entire amount of extracted RNA, and PCR amplification then used the entire amount of cDNA produced. Libraries were prepared in parallel using an identical number of PCR cycles. As for the original processing: With a requirement of at least two reads per UMI, MIGEC and MiXCR extracted about 57,000 +/- 9,900 unique UMI-labeled TRB cDNA molecules per library. On average, around 40,000 +/- 10,000 functional in-frame TRB CDR3 nucleotide clonotypes lacking stop codons were found per library. After downsampling to 5000 UMI-labeled TRB molecules per sample, diversity metrics such as normalized Shannon-Wiener and Chao1 were calculated in VDJtools. For the central five CDR3 residues, VDJtools calculated physicochemical properties weighted by clonotype size, namely interaction energy, strength, volume and Kidera factor 4. TCRdb reprocessed the reads, reporting each CDR3 protein sequence once and no DNA. The V and J calls follow TCRdb's processing rather than the paper's. The table for this sample shows about 51,000 distinct CDR3 sequences. The leading ten clones occupy around 0.5% of the sample.

Source material: naive CXCR3+ CD8+ T cells from blood. Reading the label with the study, this specimen's cell subset or site is: CD45RO-CCR7+CD27+CD95- naive CD8+ T cells expressing CXCR3 (TNR3+). The receptor comes from a human donor in good health. Some clones in this sample may be carry-over from other donors' samples. The sequence joins TRBV20-1 to TRBJ1-1; the TCRdb call, TRBD1, lacks DNA for checking. The CDR3 in this case is CSAPTGYLTEAFF.